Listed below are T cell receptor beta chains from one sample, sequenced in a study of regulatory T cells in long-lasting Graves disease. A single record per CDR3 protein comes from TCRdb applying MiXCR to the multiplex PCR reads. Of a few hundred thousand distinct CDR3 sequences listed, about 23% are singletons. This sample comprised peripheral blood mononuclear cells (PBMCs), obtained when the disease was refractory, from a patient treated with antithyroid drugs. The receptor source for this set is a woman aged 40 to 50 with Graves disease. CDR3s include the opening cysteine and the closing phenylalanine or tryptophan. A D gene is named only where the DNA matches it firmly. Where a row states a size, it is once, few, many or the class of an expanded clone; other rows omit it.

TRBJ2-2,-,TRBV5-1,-,TGCGCCAGCAGCTTGCGACAGCCCAACACCGGGGAGCTGTTTTTT,CASSLRQPNTGELFF
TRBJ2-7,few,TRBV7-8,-,TGTGCCAGCAGCTTAGATACAGGTTTCGAGCAGTACTTC,CASSLDTGFEQYF
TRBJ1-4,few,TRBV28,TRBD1,TGTGCCAGCAGCACCATACAGGGGAGGGGTGAAAAACTGTTTTTT,CASSTIQGRGEKLFF
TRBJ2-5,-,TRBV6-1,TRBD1,TGTGCCAGCAGTCCAACACAGGGGGCCTTGGAGACCCAGTACTTC,CASSPTQGALETQYF
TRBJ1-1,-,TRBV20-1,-,TGCAGTGTAACGAACCCGAACACTGAAGCTTTCTTT,CSVTNPNTEAFF
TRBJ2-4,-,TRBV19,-,TGTGCCAGCAGATCCGGGGAGGTTCAGTACTTC,CASRSGEVQYF
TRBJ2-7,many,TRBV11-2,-,TGTGCCAGCACCGGAGAACTTTCCTACGAGCAGTACTTC,CASTGELSYEQYF
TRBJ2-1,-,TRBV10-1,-,TGCGCCAGCAGTGAATACAGGGGCCGGGGGGGCAACAATGAGCAGTTCTTC,CASSEYRGRGGNNEQFF
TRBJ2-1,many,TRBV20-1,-,TGCAGTGCTAGAGATTTTGGGAGCGTAGCCTACAATGAGCAGTTCTTC,CSARDFGSVAYNEQFF
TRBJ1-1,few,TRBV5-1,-,TGCGCCAGCAGCTTAGTGGGGGGGCCATCGGACGCTTTCTTT,CASSLVGGPSDAFF
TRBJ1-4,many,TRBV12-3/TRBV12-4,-,TGTGCCAGCAGTTTTTCATCAGGGGATGAAAAACTGTTTTTT,CASSFSSGDEKLFF
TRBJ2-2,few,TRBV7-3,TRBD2,TGTGCCAGCAACCAAGCGGGCGGGAGGATACCCGGGGAGCTGTTTTTT,CASNQAGGRIPGELFF
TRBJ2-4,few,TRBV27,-,TGTGCCAGCGCTCGTGGGGGAGCCAAAAACATTCAGTACTTC,CASARGGAKNIQYF